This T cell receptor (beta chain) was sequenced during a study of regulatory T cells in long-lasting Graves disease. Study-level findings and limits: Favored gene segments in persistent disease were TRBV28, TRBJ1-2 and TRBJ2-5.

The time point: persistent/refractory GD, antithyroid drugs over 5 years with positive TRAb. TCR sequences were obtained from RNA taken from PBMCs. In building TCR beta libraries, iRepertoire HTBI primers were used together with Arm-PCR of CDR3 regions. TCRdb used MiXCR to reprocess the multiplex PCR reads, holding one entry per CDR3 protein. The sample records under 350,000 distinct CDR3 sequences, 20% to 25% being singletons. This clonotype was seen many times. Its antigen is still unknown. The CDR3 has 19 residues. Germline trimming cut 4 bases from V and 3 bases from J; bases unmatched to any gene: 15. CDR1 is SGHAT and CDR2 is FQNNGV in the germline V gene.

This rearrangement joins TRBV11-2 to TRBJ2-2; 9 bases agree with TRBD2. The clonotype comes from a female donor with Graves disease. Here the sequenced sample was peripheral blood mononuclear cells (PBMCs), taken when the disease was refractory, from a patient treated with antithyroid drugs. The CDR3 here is CASSSPGGLAQVYTGELFF. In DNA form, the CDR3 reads TGTGCCAGCAGCTCCCCCGGTGGACTAGCGCAAGTCTACACCGGGGAGCTGTTTTTT.